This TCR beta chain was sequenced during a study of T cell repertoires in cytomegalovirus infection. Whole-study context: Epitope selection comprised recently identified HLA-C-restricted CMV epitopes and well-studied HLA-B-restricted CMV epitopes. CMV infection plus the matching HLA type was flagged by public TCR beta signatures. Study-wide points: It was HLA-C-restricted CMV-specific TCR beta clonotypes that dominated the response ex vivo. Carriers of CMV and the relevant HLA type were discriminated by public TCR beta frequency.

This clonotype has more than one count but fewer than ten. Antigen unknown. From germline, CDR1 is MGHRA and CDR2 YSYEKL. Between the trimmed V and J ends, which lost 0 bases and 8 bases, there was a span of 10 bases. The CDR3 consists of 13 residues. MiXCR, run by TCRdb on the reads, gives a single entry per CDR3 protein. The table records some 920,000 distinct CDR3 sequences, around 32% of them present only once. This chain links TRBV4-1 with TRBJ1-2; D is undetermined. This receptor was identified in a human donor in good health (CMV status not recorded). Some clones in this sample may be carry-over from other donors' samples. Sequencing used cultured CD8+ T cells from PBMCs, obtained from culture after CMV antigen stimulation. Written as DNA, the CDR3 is TGCGCCAGCAGCCAAGAGTTCGTCGGGGGCTACACCTTC. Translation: CASSQEFVGGYTF.